Each of the 25 T cell receptor beta chains below was sequenced from the same sample in a study of CD8 T cells in Susac syndrome. Random hexamers were used to reverse transcribe roughly 0.45 to 1 ug of RNA. In TCRdb, the immunoSEQ multiplex PCR reads were re-called with MiXCR into one record per CDR3 protein. The profile covers around 230,000 distinct CDR3 sequences, with approximately 95% appearing a single time and 0.085% to 0.1% taken by the ten largest. Sequenced input: CD4+ T cells from PBMCs. These receptors were taken from a human donor with multiple sclerosis.

This chain uses TRBV12-3 or TRBV12-4 with TRBJ2-5, with no clear D. V was clipped by 6 bases and J by 1 base, with 12 bases between them. The length of the CDR3 is 14 residues. The CDR3 DNA reads TGTGCCAGCAGGGCCGTAGGAACCCAAGAGACCCAGTACTTC. Translating gives CASRAVGTQETQYF.

V usage is TRBV5-4 and J usage is TRBJ2-4; 9 bases line up with TRBD2. The CDR3 is 15 residues long. Germline V gives CDR1 SGHNT, CDR2 YYREEE (reference sequence). The V gene end was trimmed by 5 bases and the J gene end by 0 bases; junction bases not matched to a gene: 3. This chain's CDR3 is CASRIAGEAKNIQYF. The CDR3 bases are TGTGCCAGCAGGATAGCGGGGGAAGCCAAAAACATTCAGTACTTC.

The genes are TRBV10-3 and TRBJ2-3; 8 bases agree with TRBD2. V dropped 3 bases and J dropped 1; count of bases not matched to a gene: 6. In germline, CDR1 is ENHRY, CDR2 SYGVKD. The CDR3 has 16 residues. The CDR3 bases are TGTGCCATCAGTGACGTAGCGGGGTCTGGCACAGATACGCAGTATTTT. Translation gives CAISDVAGSGTDTQYF.

The J gene is TRBJ2-7, the V gene TRBV27, with 8 nucleotides matching TRBD1. This CDR3 has 13 amino acids. Germline V gene data show CDR1 as MNHEY and CDR2 as SMNVEV (reference sequence). After removal of 1 base from V and 6 bases from J, the junction contained 2 bases not matched to a gene. For the CDR3, the DNA is TGTGCCAGCAGTTTATGGCAGGGGGCCGAGCAGTACTTC. It translates to CASSLWQGAEQYF.

The chain joins TRBV12-3 or TRBV12-4 to TRBJ2-6; 10 positions match TRBD1. Trimming took 3 bases from V and 1 from J; bases not matched to a gene: 3. The CDR3 is 17 amino acids. The CDR3 DNA reads TGTGCCAGCAGTTTCCGGGACAGGGGTTCTGGGGCCAACGTCCTGACTTTC. Amino acid sequence: CASSFRDRGSGANVLTF.

The CDR3 loop reads CASSLDSGGAYEQYF. In DNA form, the CDR3 reads TGTGCCAGCAGTCTGGACAGCGGAGGGGCCTACGAGCAGTACTTC. The chain joins TRBV27 to TRBJ2-7; either TRBD1 or TRBD2 may fit D (6 bases each). V was cut by 5 bases and J by 2 bases, with 16 bases left in between. The V gene's germline CDR1 is MNHEY and CDR2 SMNVEV (reference sequence). This CDR3 is built from 15 residues.

This chain connects TRBV20-1 to TRBJ2-7; 12 bases match TRBD2. The junction had 4 bases not matched to a gene; V was cut back by 6 bases and J by 4 bases. This CDR3 is 13 amino acids long. In germline, CDR1 is DFQATT, CDR2 SNEGSKA (reference sequence). CDR3 in amino acids: CSASGLAGYEQYF. The DNA for the CDR3 is TGCAGTGCCTCGGGACTAGCGGGTTACGAGCAGTACTTC.

This sequence joins TRBV12-3 or TRBV12-4 and TRBJ2-1; 10 positions match TRBD1. V shed 6 bases and J 0 bases; nucleotides not matched to a gene: 14. The CDR3 runs 19 residues. CDR3 protein: CASSPGTGDPYSSYNEQFF. In nucleotides, the CDR3 is TGTGCCAGCAGCCCCGGGACAGGGGACCCGTACAGCTCCTACAATGAGCAGTTCTTC.

The genes are TRBV29-1 and TRBJ2-7; 8 bases match TRBD1. V was pared by 3 bases and J by 3 bases, with 4 bases of the junction left unmatched. The V gene's germline CDR1 is SQVTM and CDR2 ANQGSEA. The CDR3 contains 13 residues. For the CDR3, the DNA is TGCAGCGTTGACGCAGGGGGCGTCTACGAGCAGTACTTC. Translated, it gives CSVDAGGVYEQYF.

The rearrangement joins TRBV30 to TRBJ2-1, with 7 nucleotides matching TRBD2. The V gene end was trimmed by 1 base and the J gene end by 1 base; junction bases not matched to a gene: 10. CDR1 and CDR2 (germline): GTSNPN, SVGIG (reference sequence). This CDR3 is built from 17 residues. In DNA, the CDR3 is TGTGCCTGGAGTGGCAGCGGGAATAGTATGTCCTACAATGAGCAGTTCTTC. This gives the protein CAWSGSGNSMSYNEQFF.

This chain links TRBV2 with TRBJ2-6; TRBD1 matches 7 bases. Trimming removed 7 bases from V and 0 bases from J; junction bases left unmatched: 3. This CDR3 is 15 amino acids long. CDR1 and CDR2 from the germline V gene are SNHLY and FYNNEI. The CDR3 DNA reads TGTGCCAGCAAAGGGGGCACCTCTGGGGCCAACGTCCTGACTTTC. This sequence encodes CASKGGTSGANVLTF.

The chain has TRBV25-1 and TRBJ2-7; 8 positions agree with TRBD1. J gave up 2 bases and V 5 bases, and 5 bases lay outside the gene matches. The CDR3 has 14 amino acids. In germline, CDR1 is MGHDK, CDR2 SYGVNS. CDR3 DNA sequence: TGTGCCAGCAGTCCCTCGGGACAGGCCTACGAGCAGTACTTC. It translates to CASSPSGQAYEQYF.

The CDR3 region is CSARGGGDTQYF. In nucleotides, the CDR3 is TGCAGTGCTAGAGGCGGGGGAGATACGCAGTATTTT. The gene calls are TRBV20-1 and TRBJ2-3; 7 bases map to TRBD2. Germline V gives CDR1 DFQATT, CDR2 SNEGSKA (reference sequence). The length of the CDR3 is 12 residues. V gave up 1 base and J gave up 5 bases; unmatched junction bases: 0.

There are a few counts of this clonotype. This chain links TRBV7-2 with TRBJ2-2; 8 positions agree with TRBD1. Germline lookup yields CDR1 SGHTA and CDR2 FQGNSA. V shed 6 bases, J shed 3 bases, and the junction held 6 bases outside the gene matches. This CDR3 comprises 15 residues. The CDR3 coding sequence is TGTGCCAGCAGTAGGGACAGGACGGACACCGGGGAGCTGTTTTTT. Translated, it gives CASSRDRTDTGELFF.

The V and J genes are TRBV23-1 and TRBJ2-3; weak D call: TRBD1 (7 bases). TRBV23-1 is designated an ORF whose function remains uncertain. This CDR3 comprises 16 residues. The V end was cut by 4 bases, the J end by 3 bases, with 17 bases between. In nucleotides, the CDR3 is TGCGCCAGCAGTCCCCCGAGGTCAGGGGGGACAGATACGCAGTATTTT. Translating it yields CASSPPRSGGTDTQYF.

This chain connects TRBV7-3 to TRBJ1-2; the D is unclear. Germline lookup yields CDR1 SGHTA and CDR2 FQGTGA. Trimming took off 5 bases at V and 4 bases at J, with 17 bases between the two ends. This CDR3 is built from 15 residues. The CDR3 DNA reads as TGTGCCAGCAGCCCCCAACCCGGACCGACCTATGGCTACACCTTC. This codes for CASSPQPGPTYGYTF.

The sample holds a few counts of this clonotype. V usage is TRBV20-1 and J usage is TRBJ1-5, with unresolved D. This CDR3 is 12 amino acids long. Germline CDR1 reads DFQATT; CDR2 reads SNEGSKA (reference sequence). V dropped 3 bases and J dropped 2 bases, with 5 bases sitting between them. This CDR3 is CSASGGNQPQHF. CDR3 DNA sequence: TGCAGTGCTAGTGGTGGCAATCAGCCCCAGCATTTT.

A single count supports this clonotype. This chain connects TRBV20-1 to TRBJ1-1, with 7 bases fitting TRBD1. CDR1 is DFQATT and CDR2 is SNEGSKA in the germline V gene (reference sequence). V lost 5 bases to trimming and J lost 5 bases; unmatched junction nucleotides: 5. This CDR3 is built from 12 residues. The CDR3 DNA is TGCAGTGCTTCCGCAGGGGGAACTGAAGCTTTCTTT. Translated: CSASAGGTEAFF.

The V and J genes are TRBV5-1 and TRBJ2-5, with a weak D call TRBD1 (6 bases). The V gene's germline CDR1 is SGHRS and CDR2 YFSETQ. The CDR3 has 12 amino acids. Trimming shortened V by 7 bases and J by 0 bases, and 7 bases separated the two germline ends. The CDR3 bases are TGCGCCAGCGGACAGAACCAAGAGACCCAGTACTTC. Protein: CASGQNQETQYF.

V is TRBV9 and J is TRBJ1-2, with TRBD1 matching over 7 bases. This CDR3 contains 16 residues. Germline loops: CDR1 SGDLS, CDR2 YYNGEE. Trimming took 2 bases from V and 0 from J; bases not matched to a gene: 7. The CDR3 nucleotides read TGTGCCAGCAGCGTCCTACCGGGGACAGCTAACTATGGCTACACCTTC. Residues: CASSVLPGTANYGYTF.

This chain links TRBV2 with TRBJ1-4, with D perhaps TRBD1 (5 bases). This CDR3 region has 14 residues. V lost 3 bases and J lost 6, with 11 bases in between. CDR1 is SNHLY and CDR2 is FYNNEI in the germline V gene. This chain's CDR3 is CASSEGQIYEKLFF. Written as DNA, the CDR3 is TGTGCCAGCAGTGAGGGGCAGATTTATGAAAAACTGTTTTTT. The full variable domain, with the rest looked up from reference TRBV2 and TRBJ1-4, is EPEVTQTPSHQVTQMGQEVILRCVPISNHLYFYWYRQILGQKVEFLVSFYNNEISEKSEIFDDQFSVERPDGSNFTLKIRSTKLEDSAMYFCASSEGQIYEKLFFGSGTQLSVL.

The rearrangement uses TRBV27 and TRBJ1-2; the match to TRBD1 covers 10 bases. This CDR3 has 15 residues. Germline V CDR1 and CDR2: MNHEY, SMNVEV (reference sequence). Unmatched junction bases numbered 7, after V lost 5 bases and J lost 4 bases. CDR3 region: CASSPTGGPSYGYTF. The DNA for the CDR3 is TGTGCCAGCAGTCCGACAGGGGGCCCCAGCTATGGCTACACCTTC.

The chain links TRBV4-2 to TRBJ1-5, with D maybe TRBD1 (5 bases). Germline V CDR1 and CDR2: LGHNA, YNFKEQ. The CDR3 consists of 12 residues. Trimming cost V 1 base and J 12 bases, with 10 bases left between them. The CDR3 DNA is TGTGCCAGCAGCCAAGGGTCAGGGCACCAGCATTTT. Amino acids: CASSQGSGHQHF.

This clonotype appeared once. The chain employs TRBV20-1 and TRBJ2-5, with 8 bases lining up with TRBD1. The CDR3 is 13 amino acids. V lost 4 bases, J lost 5 bases, and 6 bases stayed unmatched. Germline CDR1 and CDR2: DFQATT and SNEGSKA (reference sequence). The CDR3 spells CSAKTGALETQYF. The CDR3 coding sequence is TGCAGTGCTAAGACAGGGGCTTTGGAGACCCAGTACTTC.

The chain combines TRBV2 with TRBJ2-1; D gene unclear. The germline V gene encodes CDR1 SNHLY and CDR2 FYNNEI. Trimming pared 4 bases from V and 14 bases from J, leaving 12 bases between. The CDR3 has 11 amino acids. CDR3 DNA: TGTGCCAGCAGTGTAATGATAGAAGAGTTCTTC. It translates to CASSVMIEEFF.